These 5 T cell receptor beta chains were sequenced from one sample in a study of blood T cell repertoires in COVID-19. The data were produced by immunoSEQ multiplex PCR, yet TCRdb's version contains in-frame clones alone and is incomplete. The sample has roughly 400,000 clones, roughly 91% seen once. Sequencing was done on a sample of PBMCs or T cells enriched from blood (not recorded which). Every receptor here comes from a woman in her thirties who had recovered from COVID-19.

V usage is TRBV6-2 or TRBV6-3 and J usage is TRBJ1-5; D not resolved. The germline V and J ends were trimmed by 2 bases and 7 bases, with 6 bases remaining between them. Germline lookup yields CDR1 MNHEY and CDR2 SVGEGT. The CDR3 has 12 amino acids. DNA of the CDR3: TGTGCCAGCAGTTACGACTCCCAGCCCCAGCATTTT. It is translated as CASSYDSQPQHF.

The table lists this clone with a few counts. The chain recombines TRBV19 with TRBJ1-5, with 9 positions matching TRBD1. V was pared by 6 bases and J by 0 bases, with 9 bases of the junction left unmatched. From germline, CDR1 is LNHDA and CDR2 SQIVND (reference sequence). The CDR3 is made up of 17 amino acids. The DNA for the CDR3 is TGTGCCAGTAGATATTCGGGGACAGGGAATAGCAATCAGCCCCAGCATTTT. The encoded protein is CASRYSGTGNSNQPQHF. Filled out from reference TRBV19 and TRBJ1-5, the complete variable domain reads DGGITQSPKYLFRKEGQNVTLSCEQNLNHDAMYWYRQDPGQGLRLIYYSQIVNDFQKGDIAEGYSVSREKKESFPLTVTSAQKNPTAFYLCASRYSGTGNSNQPQHFGDGTRLSIL.

This rearrangement joins TRBV7-3 to TRBJ1-3, with 12 bases fitting TRBD1. The trim removed 1 base at V and 3 bases at J, leaving 4 bases unmatched. The CDR3 is 17 residues long. Germline V gene lookup returns CDR1 SGHTA and CDR2 FQGTGA. In nucleotides, the CDR3 is TGTGCCAGCAGCTTAATGGGACAGGGGGCGCTTGGAAACACCATATATTTT. Protein: CASSLMGQGALGNTIYF.

This chain links TRBV28 with TRBJ1-2, with 7 bases matching TRBD1. CDR1 and CDR2 from the germline V gene are MDHEN and SYDVKM. There are 15 residues in the CDR3. The V gene end was trimmed by 3 bases and the J gene end by 4 bases; junction bases not matched to a gene: 8. The DNA for the CDR3 is TGTGCCAGCAGTTTTCCTCAACAGGGGAGCTATGGCTACACCTTC. Residues: CASSFPQQGSYGYTF.

In this sample, this clone turned up a few times. The chain recombines TRBV18 with TRBJ1-2; D not resolved. CDR1 KGHSH and CDR2 LQKENI come from the germline V gene. The CDR3 sequence is 13 residues long. With 0 bases removed from V and 6 bases from J, the gap between germline ends came to 8 bases. The CDR3 bases are TGTGCCAGCTCACCACCGATCAGGAATGGCTACACCTTC. Translated: CASSPPIRNGYTF.